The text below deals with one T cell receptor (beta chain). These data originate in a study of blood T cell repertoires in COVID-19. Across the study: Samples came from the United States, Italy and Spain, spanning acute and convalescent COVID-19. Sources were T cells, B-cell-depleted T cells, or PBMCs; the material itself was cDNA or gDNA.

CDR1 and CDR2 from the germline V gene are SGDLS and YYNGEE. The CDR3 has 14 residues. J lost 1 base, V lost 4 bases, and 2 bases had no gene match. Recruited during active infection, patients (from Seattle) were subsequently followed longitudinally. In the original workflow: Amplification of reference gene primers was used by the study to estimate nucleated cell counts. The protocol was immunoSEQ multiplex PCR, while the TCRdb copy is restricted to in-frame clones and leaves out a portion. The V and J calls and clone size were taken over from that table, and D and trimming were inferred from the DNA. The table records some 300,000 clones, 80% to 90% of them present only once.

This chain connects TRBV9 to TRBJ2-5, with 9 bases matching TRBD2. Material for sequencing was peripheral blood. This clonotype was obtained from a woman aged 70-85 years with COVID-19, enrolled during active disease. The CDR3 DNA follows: TGTGCCAGCAGCAGCGGGGGGACCCAAGAGACCCAGTACTTC. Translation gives CASSSGGTQETQYF.